The sequence of this T cell receptor beta chain was determined in a study of human T cells and chemical hapten exposure (dated by TCRdb to 2020 to 2023). Regarding the complete study: For sensitization, 2% DPC in acetone was applied to a 2 cm by 2 cm area of upper inner arm skin. Weekly therapeutic DPC doses were additionally applied to the scalp of patients throughout the approximately 25-week study period. Patch testing was performed on the upper back with Finn chambers containing 0.01% DPC, and the patch tests were scored after 6 days according to International Contact Dermatitis Research Group standards. The mostly female patient cohort included alopecia areata with under or over 50% scalp involvement, alopecia totalis and alopecia universalis. Libraries were pooled for sequencing, and per-sample TCR yields varied mainly because of small differences in library volumes within the pool. This study followed changes in the peripheral blood TCR repertoire in vivo during primary and secondary sensitization of alopecia patients to the hapten diphenylcyclopropenone (DPC). Blood samples were taken from patients before sensitization (week 0) and then at 2, 6 and about 24 weeks after DPC sensitization. Roughly 30 alopecia patients provided blood for TCR sequencing at one to four time points (pre-sensitization, 2, 6 and 24 weeks).

A word on this clonotype: The antigen it binds to is not known. No much larger clonotype is one base removed from it; base qualities were not supplied.

Overall study outcomes, separate from this receptor: Patch test score was positively correlated with the number of PT1 expanded TCRs, with significance at thresholds 8, 16 and 32 but not at 4. The number of TCRs above 1 in 1000 frequency did not change with DPC sensitization; there was no evidence of global repertoire structure alterations. Because every patient had alopecia, a presumed autoimmune disease, the patients' immune response might differ from that of healthy individuals. After repeated subsampling, the strength of the expansion versus patch-test correlation and the threshold at which it became significant changed. Expanded TCRs formed significantly more large CDR3 similarity clusters than pre-sensitization or healthy control sets, consistent with antigen-driven responses.

V gives up 0 bases and J gives up 4 bases, and the segment between their germline ends measures 22 bases. Sequences GTSNPN (CDR1) and SVGIG (CDR2) are obtained from the germline V gene (reference sequence). Including cysteine and phenylalanine, the CDR3 has 17 amino acids. Here the CDR3 DNA is all that survives: 51 bases in frame from base 1. Interpreted using the paper, the time point label stands for: patch test 1, 2 weeks after DPC sensitization. In the paper's terms, the treatment or condition label means: therapeutic diphenylcyclopropenone sensitization with weekly scalp DPC. At each patch-test visit, blood was drawn before the patch test was applied. To be eligible, patients had to be aged 18 to 70, diagnosed with alopecia and judged suitable for DPC therapy, while pregnant patients were excluded. Total RNA was isolated from unfractionated whole blood collected in Tempus Blood RNA tubes. Library generation was performed with RACE. These reads were obtained on a NextSeq 500. During library preparation, unique molecular identifiers were attached to individual cDNA molecules so that TCRs could be counted quantitatively and reproducibly. Each blood RNA sample was used to sequence both TCR alpha and TCR beta chains. In the source study's methods: A median of around 96,000 TCRs per sample was observed, with a range of about 23,224 to 690,600. V, J and CDR3 annotation of the TCR reads was carried out using the Decombinator software suite. For PS versus PT1 abundance plots, all samples were subsampled to the same number of TCRs (28,000). Expanded TCRs were defined as absent before sensitization and observed at least eight times at the 2-week time point. TCRdb trimmed the raw reads at Q25, called clones with MiXCR and kept productive beta chains. Here each entry gathers all rows of one CDR3 protein and keeps the most common genes and DNA. TCRdb's processing, not the authors', yielded these V and J calls. This sample comprises about 110,000 distinct CDR3 sequences, 11% of them detected only once. Roughly 3.3% of the sample comes from the top ten.

This chain joins TRBV30 to TRBJ2-7; the D region possibly corresponds to TRBD1 (6 bases align). The source was whole blood, collected in connection with sensitization to the hapten diphenylcyclopropenone (DPC). The source is a woman aged 40 to 50 with alopecia areata. Some clones in this sample may be carry-over from other donors' samples. Here the CDR3 is given as CAWSVPKNTGSSYEQYF. The sequenced DNA: TGTGCCTGGAGTGTCCCCAAAAACACAGGGAGTAGTTACGAGCAGTACTTC.